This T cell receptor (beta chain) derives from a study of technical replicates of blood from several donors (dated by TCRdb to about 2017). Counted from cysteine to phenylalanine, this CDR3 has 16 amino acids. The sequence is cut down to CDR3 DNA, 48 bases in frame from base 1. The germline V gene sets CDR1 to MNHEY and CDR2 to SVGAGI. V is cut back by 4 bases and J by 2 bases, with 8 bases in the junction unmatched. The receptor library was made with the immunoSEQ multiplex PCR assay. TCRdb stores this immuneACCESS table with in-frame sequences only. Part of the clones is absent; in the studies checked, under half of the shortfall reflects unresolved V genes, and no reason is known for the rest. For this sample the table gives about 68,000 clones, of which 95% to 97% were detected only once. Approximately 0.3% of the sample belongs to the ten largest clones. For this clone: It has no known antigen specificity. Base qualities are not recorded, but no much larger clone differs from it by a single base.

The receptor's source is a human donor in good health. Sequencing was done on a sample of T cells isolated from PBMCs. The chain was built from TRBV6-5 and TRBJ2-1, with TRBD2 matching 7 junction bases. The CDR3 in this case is CASSLYGGRAYNEQFF. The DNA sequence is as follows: TGTGCCAGCAGTTTATATGGTGGGAGGGCCTACAATGAGCAGTTCTTC.